This TCR beta chain was retrieved from a study of cytomegalovirus exposure and HLA in healthy donors. Findings and limits, study-wide: The HLA-A and HLA-B alleles of most subjects were reportedly predicted accurately from TCR beta sequences. One later analysis reportedly identified an Asian-associated ancestry cluster that showed fewer N-insertions than the approximately 670-donor mean.

A few counts support this clone. The target antigen is unknown. Every donor was a healthy person donating bone marrow. The V end lost 3 bases, the J end lost 2 bases, and 14 bases lay between the germline ends. The CDR3 contains 15 residues. Germline V CDR1 and CDR2: MGHRA, YSYEKL. PCR involved 60 Vbeta and 13 Jbeta primers. TCRdb's table, derived via immunoSEQ multiplex PCR, lists solely in-frame clones and lacks some. The sample consists of roughly 190,000 clones, around 79% of them appearing once. The sequenced sample was PBMCs. This receptor was identified in a woman aged 45-60 years in good health and CMV-seronegative. The V call is TRBV4-1, the J call TRBJ2-7; maybe TRBD2 (6 bases). DNA of the CDR3: TGCGCCAGCAGCCAGCCCGGGACTGGCACCTACGAGCAGTACTTC. Its protein product is CASSQPGTGTYEQYF.